These 5 T cell receptor beta chains share one sample of origin, sequenced in a study of blood T cell repertoires in COVID-19. The method was immunoSEQ multiplex PCR; TCRdb's version includes in-frame clones alone and lacks a portion of them. The data contain fewer than 90,000 clones, 88% of them singletons. Input material: peripheral blood. The receptors originated from a human donor in a cohort sampled during active COVID-19.

The CDR3 protein is CASSLEGGETQYF. CDR3 nucleotide sequence: TGTGCCAGCAGCTTGGAAGGGGGTGAGACCCAGTACTTC. The rearrangement links TRBV5-6 to TRBJ2-5, with D possibly being TRBD1 (6 bases). In germline, CDR1 is SGHDT, CDR2 YYEEEE. This CDR3 is 13 amino acids long. V gave up 0 bases and J gave up 5 bases, with 8 bases separating them.

J is TRBJ2-7 and V is TRBV5-1; TRBD2 might be the D (6 bases). CDR1 is SGHRS and CDR2 is YFSETQ in the germline V gene. The CDR3 spans 13 residues. The V end was cut by 3 bases, the J end by 4 bases, with 11 bases between. This CDR3 is CASSWGEGYEQYV. CDR3 coding DNA: TGCGCCAGCAGCTGGGGGGAAGGGTACGAGCAGTACGTC.

The gene calls are TRBV11-3 and TRBJ2-3; D might be TRBD2 (6 bases). V was shortened by 5 bases and J by 4 bases, with 19 bases between the two germline ends. CDR1 and CDR2 from the germline V gene are SGHNT and YENEEA. The CDR3 extends over 16 amino acids. CDR3 sequence: CASSLSGRSGADTQYF. CDR3 DNA sequence: TGTGCCAGCAGCCTTTCTGGGCGCTCGGGGGCAGATACGCAGTATTTT.

This chain connects TRBV28 to TRBJ2-7, with D uncertain. V shed 6 bases and J shed 2 bases, with 14 bases lying between them. The CDR3 covers 14 residues. From germline, CDR1 is MDHEN and CDR2 SYDVKM. The chain's CDR3 is CASRPGQATYEQYF. The CDR3 DNA reads as TGTGCCAGCAGGCCCGGCCAGGCGACCTACGAGCAGTACTTC.

V gene TRBV5-1 combines with J gene TRBJ2-7, with D possibly TRBD2 on 6 matching bases. V lost 5 bases and J 0 bases, leaving 15 bases between the germline ends. CDR3 length: 15 residues. Germline values: CDR1 SGHRS, CDR2 YFSETQ. The CDR3 region has the DNA TGCGCCAGCAGGGCGGGGATGGAGAGCTCCTACGAGCAGTACTTC. Amino acid sequence: CASRAGMESSYEQYF. The whole variable domain, remainder taken from reference TRBV5-1 and TRBJ2-7, is KAGVTQTPRYLIKTRGQQVTLSCSPISGHRSVSWYQQTPGQGLQFLFEYFSETQRNKGNFPGRFSGRQFSNSRSEMNVSTLELGDSALYLCASRAGMESSYEQYFGPGTRLTVT.